The 17 T cell receptor beta chains in this list originate from one sample, sequenced in a study of T cell responses to AZD1222 COVID-19 vaccine. The table came from immunoSEQ multiplex PCR; TCRdb's copy has only in-frame clones and leaves some out. The sample records tens of thousands of clones, 89% being singletons. Material: peripheral blood, obtained 28 days after the second AZD1222 dose. These receptors were obtained from an adult who received the AZD1222 COVID-19 vaccine.

The genes are TRBV25-1 and TRBJ2-5, with D tentatively TRBD2 (7 bases). Germline V CDR1 and CDR2: MGHDK, SYGVNS. The CDR3 length is 15 residues. Deletions cut 5 bases from V and 7 bases from J, with 20 bases between. The CDR3 bases are TGTGCCAGCAGTATACGATGGGGAGGGGGATGGACCCAGTACTTC. Encoded protein: CASSIRWGGGWTQYF.

The chain has TRBV6-1 and TRBJ1-1; D unclear. V gave up 3 bases and J gave up 3 bases, with 8 bases separating them. CDR1 is MNHNS, CDR2 SASEGT, per germline. The CDR3 is 13 residues long. This CDR3 is CASSETEDTEAFF. DNA for the CDR3: TGTGCCAGCAGTGAGACGGAGGACACTGAAGCTTTCTTT.

This chain joins TRBV7-9 and TRBJ2-7; perhaps TRBD2 as D (6 bases). Trimming removed 5 bases at V and 4 bases at J, with 18 bases between. The CDR3 covers 15 residues. CDR1 is SEHNR and CDR2 is FQNEAQ in the germline V gene (reference sequence). The CDR3: CASSPDSMSGYEQYF. The CDR3 coding sequence is TGTGCCAGCAGCCCTGACTCCATGAGCGGGTACGAGCAGTACTTC. The full variable domain, with the rest looked up from reference TRBV7-9 and TRBJ2-7, is DTGVSQNPRHKITKRGQNVTFRCDPISEHNRLYWYRQTLGQGPEFLTYFQNEAQLEKSRLLSDRFSAERPKGSFSTLEIQRTEQGDSAMYLCASSPDSMSGYEQYFGPGTRLTVT.

The V call is TRBV14, the J call TRBJ2-5; TRBD1 agrees at 9 bases. This CDR3 region has 16 residues. The J segment lost 4 bases and the V segment lost 4 bases, leaving 10 bases of the junction unmatched. Germline V gene data show CDR1 as SGHDN and CDR2 as FVKESK. CDR3 region: CASSLRQGVSRETQYF. The DNA of the CDR3 is TGTGCCAGCAGCCTAAGACAGGGGGTGTCTCGAGAGACCCAGTACTTC.

This clone was picked up one time. The V call is TRBV19, the J call TRBJ1-1; unclear D gene. The CDR3 sequence is 14 residues long. CDR1 and CDR2 from the germline V gene are LNHDA and SQIVND (reference sequence). V lost 0 bases to trimming and J lost 0 bases, with 5 bases between them. CDR3 bases: TGTGCCAGTAGTATAGAGAGGATGAACACTGAAGCTTTCTTT. Protein product: CASSIERMNTEAFF.

The chain employs TRBV2 and TRBJ1-5, with no clear D. In germline, CDR1 is SNHLY, CDR2 FYNNEI. The length of the CDR3 is 12 residues. V was clipped by 4 bases and J by 3 bases, with 4 bases between them. CDR3: CASSGNNQPQHF. CDR3 DNA: TGTGCCAGCAGTGGGAACAATCAGCCCCAGCATTTT. Variable domain in full (rest from reference TRBV2 and TRBJ1-5): EPEVTQTPSHQVTQMGQEVILRCVPISNHLYFYWYRQILGQKVEFLVSFYNNEISEKSEIFDDQFSVERPDGSNFTLKIRSTKLEDSAMYFCASSGNNQPQHFGDGTRLSIL.

CDR3 protein: CASSGDRAGRYNEQFF. DNA for the CDR3: TGCGCCAGCAGCGGGGACAGGGCCGGACGTTACAATGAGCAGTTCTTC. This rearrangement joins TRBV10-1 to TRBJ2-1, with TRBD1 identical over 9 bases. Germline trimming cut 6 bases from V and 4 bases from J; bases unmatched to any gene: 10. The CDR3 has 16 amino acids. CDR1 and CDR2 (germline): WNHNN, SYGVQD (reference sequence).

This sequence joins TRBV4-2 and TRBJ1-3; no definite D call. Germline assignment: CDR1 LGHNA and CDR2 YNFKEQ. The V gene lost 0 bases and the J gene lost 0 bases, with 15 bases spanning the gap. The CDR3 loop spans 18 amino acids. Here the CDR3 DNA reads TGTGCCAGCAGCCAAGATTGGTTCGAACGGTACTCTGGAAACACCATATATTTT. Translating gives CASSQDWFERYSGNTIYF.

The chain uses TRBV7-2 and TRBJ2-3; D could derive from TRBD1 or TRBD2 (5 bases each). The germline CDR1 and CDR2 sequences are SGHTA and FQGNSA. This CDR3 has 15 residues. V lost 1 base and J lost 3, with 11 bases in between. The CDR3 loop is CASSLEGPRTDTQYF. The CDR3 nucleotides are TGTGCCAGCAGCTTAGAGGGACCGCGGACAGATACGCAGTATTTT.

The rearrangement joins TRBV7-9 to TRBJ2-7; 11 nucleotides match TRBD2. The trim removed 5 bases at V and 1 base at J, leaving 4 bases unmatched. Germline CDR1 and CDR2: SEHNR and FQNEAQ (reference sequence). The CDR3 sequence is 15 residues long. CDR3 DNA sequence: TGTGCCAGCAGCAGGGGACTAGCGGCTTCCTACGAGCAGTACTTC. It translates to CASSRGLAASYEQYF.

This chain links TRBV6-4 with TRBJ1-2; no reliable D call. Germline V gene data show CDR1 as MRHNA and CDR2 as SNTAGT. The germline V and J ends were trimmed by 3 bases and 2 bases, with 7 bases remaining between them. The CDR3 runs 13 residues. CDR3 amino acids: CASSDKPNYGYTF. The DNA of the CDR3 is TGTGCCAGCAGTGATAAGCCCAACTATGGCTACACCTTC.

J is TRBJ1-4 and V is TRBV21-1; the DNA was not compared with TRBD1, the D call given in the table. TRBV21-1 is designated a pseudogene. CDR3 length: 15 residues. The CDR3: CASSKEAGGVEKLFF. CDR3 sequence (DNA): TGTGCCAGCAGCAAAGAGGCAGGGGGCGTTGAAAAACTGTTTTTT.

The rearrangement links TRBV11-3 to TRBJ2-4, with D perhaps TRBD2 (6 bases). The CDR3 extends over 13 amino acids. V was trimmed by 3 bases and J by 6 bases, leaving 9 bases between them. The germline gives CDR1 SGHNT, CDR2 YENEEA. CDR3 region: CASSLNSGNIQYF. CDR3 nucleotide sequence: TGTGCCAGCAGCTTGAATAGCGGAAACATTCAGTACTTC.

This clone came up once. The chain employs TRBV15 and TRBJ1-5; TRBD1 might be the D (6 bases). Trimming took off 4 bases at V and 5 bases at J, with 15 bases between the two ends. CDR3 size: 15 residues. CDR1 and CDR2 (germline): LNHNV, YYDKDF (reference sequence). DNA for the CDR3: TGTGCCACCAGCATGGACAGAGGGTTGGATCAGCCCCAGCATTTT. Its protein is CATSMDRGLDQPQHF.

The CDR3, as DNA: TGTGCCAGCAGCCAAGACAGCACAGATACGCAGTATTTT. This encodes CASSQDSTDTQYF. The chain carries TRBV3-1 (or the pseudogene TRBV3-2) and TRBJ2-3, with D uncertain. The CDR3 is made up of 13 amino acids. V lost 0 bases and J 0 bases, leaving 1 base between the germline ends. In germline, CDR1 is LGHDT, CDR2 YNNKEL (reference sequence).

The gene calls are TRBV9 and TRBJ2-7; D assignment may be TRBD1 or TRBD2 (5 bases each). The CDR3 is 16 residues long. From germline, CDR1 is SGDLS and CDR2 YYNGEE. V was trimmed by 2 bases and J by 1 base, leaving 16 bases between them. This CDR3 is CASSVRPGTESYEQYF. In DNA, the CDR3 is TGTGCCAGCAGCGTTCGCCCGGGGACGGAGTCCTACGAGCAGTACTTC.

The chain links TRBV6-2 or TRBV6-3 to TRBJ2-3, with TRBD1 matching over 7 bases. The CDR3 runs to 14 residues. The ends lost 6 bases at V and 2 bases at J; junction bases unmatched: 5. In germline, CDR1 is MNHEY, CDR2 SVGEGT. The CDR3 here is CASSWTGFTDTQYF. CDR3 in DNA: TGTGCCAGCAGCTGGACAGGTTTCACAGATACGCAGTATTTT.